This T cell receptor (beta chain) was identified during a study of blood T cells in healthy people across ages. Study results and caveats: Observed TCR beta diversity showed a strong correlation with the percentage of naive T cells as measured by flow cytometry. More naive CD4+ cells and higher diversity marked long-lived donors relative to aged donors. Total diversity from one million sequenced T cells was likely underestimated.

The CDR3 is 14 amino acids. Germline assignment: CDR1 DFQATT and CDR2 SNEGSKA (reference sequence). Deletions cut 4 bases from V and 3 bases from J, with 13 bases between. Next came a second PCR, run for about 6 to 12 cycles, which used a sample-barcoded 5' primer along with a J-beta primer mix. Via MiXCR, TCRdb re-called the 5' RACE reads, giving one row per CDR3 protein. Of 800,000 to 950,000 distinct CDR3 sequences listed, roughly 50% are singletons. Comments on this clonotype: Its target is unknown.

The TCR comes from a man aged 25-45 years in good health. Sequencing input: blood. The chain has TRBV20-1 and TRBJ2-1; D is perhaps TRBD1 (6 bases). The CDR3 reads CSANGDIHYNEQFF. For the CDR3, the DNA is TGCAGTGCTAATGGGGACATCCACTACAATGAGCAGTTCTTC.